Each of the 21 T cell receptor beta chains below was sequenced from the same sample in a study of blood T cell repertoires in COVID-19. Using immunoSEQ multiplex PCR, the repertoire was profiled, and TCRdb retains in-frame clones only, with some absent. This table holds 70,000 to 80,000 clones, 86% found once. Material: peripheral blood. The receptor source for this set is an elderly man in a cohort sampled during active COVID-19.

The rearrangement joins TRBV4-1 to TRBJ1-3, with 9 nucleotides matching TRBD1. The CDR3 length is 15 residues. Looked up from germline, CDR1 is MGHRA and CDR2 is YSYEKL. The J segment lost 8 bases and the V segment lost 1 base, leaving 6 bases of the junction unmatched. DNA for the CDR3: TGCGCCAGCAGCCAAGGGACAGGGGTAGGATACACCATATATTTT. It translates to CASSQGTGVGYTIYF.

The gene calls are TRBV7-2 and TRBJ1-3, with no clear D. The CDR3 length is 13 residues. V was cut by 5 bases and J by 2 bases, with 7 bases left in between. Per germline, CDR1 SGHTA and CDR2 FQGNSA. The CDR3 DNA follows: TGTGCCAGCAGCGTAGTAACTGGAAACACCATATATTTT. Translating it yields CASSVVTGNTIYF.

This sequence joins TRBV7-9 and TRBJ2-5; 7 bases fit TRBD2. CDR1 and CDR2 from the germline V gene are SEHNR and FQNEAQ (reference sequence). This CDR3 is built from 16 residues. After removal of 3 bases from V and 1 base from J, the junction contained 8 bases not matched to a gene. The CDR3 region is CASSLSGSGAQETQYF. DNA of the CDR3: TGTGCCAGCAGCTTGTCGGGGAGCGGGGCCCAAGAGACCCAGTACTTC.

V is TRBV6-1 and J is TRBJ1-1, with D possibly matching TRBD1 (6 bases). This CDR3 contains 14 residues. V shed 0 bases and J shed 1 base, with 6 bases lying between them. Germline V gene sequence: CDR1 MNHNS, CDR2 SASEGT. The CDR3 DNA reads as TGTGCCAGCAGTGAAGCACAGGGGAACACTGAAGCTTTCTTT. This encodes CASSEAQGNTEAFF.

The chain uses TRBV7-2 and TRBJ1-6; D gene uncertain. CDR1 and CDR2 (germline): SGHTA, FQGNSA. V lost 6 bases, J lost 7 bases, and 13 bases lay in between. This CDR3 contains 14 residues. The CDR3 is CASSSGSKNSPLHF. DNA of the CDR3: TGTGCCAGCAGTTCCGGGTCGAAGAATTCACCCCTCCACTTT.

This clone was found once. The chain links TRBV7-2 to TRBJ1-3; possibly TRBD1 for D (5 bases). The length of the CDR3 is 14 residues. Germline CDR1 SGHTA, CDR2 FQGNSA. Deletions cut 5 bases from V and 4 bases from J, with 12 bases between. The CDR3 sequence: CASSPQGGGNTIYF. The DNA of the CDR3 is TGTGCCAGCAGCCCTCAGGGTGGCGGAAACACCATATATTTT.

The chain's CDR3 is CASSLVFGDEQFF. Here the CDR3 DNA reads TGCGCCAGCAGCTTGGTGTTCGGGGATGAGCAGTTCTTC. V gene TRBV5-1 combines with J gene TRBJ2-1; D may be TRBD2 (5 bases). The V gene's germline CDR1 is SGHRS and CDR2 YFSETQ. Trimming shortened V by 0 bases and J by 8 bases, and 9 bases separated the two germline ends. The CDR3 length is 13 residues.

This sequence joins TRBV3-1 (or the pseudogene TRBV3-2) and TRBJ1-2, with TRBD1 as a possible D gene (5 bases). CDR1 and CDR2 from the germline V gene are LGHDT and YNNKEL (reference sequence). This CDR3 comprises 13 residues. V lost 4 bases and J 3 bases, leaving 9 bases between the germline ends. CDR3 loop: CASSPTEYYGYTF. The CDR3, as DNA: TGTGCCAGCAGCCCGACAGAGTACTATGGCTACACCTTC.

The chain couples TRBV24-1 to TRBJ2-1; 12 bases match TRBD2. Trimming removed 5 bases from V and 0 bases from J; junction bases left unmatched: 16. Germline V gives CDR1 KGHDR, CDR2 SFDVKD. The CDR3 loop spans 21 amino acids. In DNA, the CDR3 is TGTGCCACCAGTGCCTCCGGGGGCCTAGCGGGGGGGCGGATCTCCTACAATGAGCAGTTCTTC. It is translated as CATSASGGLAGGRISYNEQFF.

The chain employs TRBV21-1 and TRBJ2-7; the listed D gene, TRBD1, was not tested against the DNA. TRBV21-1 counts as a pseudogene. There are 17 residues in the CDR3. CDR3 nucleotide sequence: TGTGCCATCCCGGCGGGGACAGGGGACATACGGCCTTACGAGCAGTACTTC. Translating it yields CAIPAGTGDIRPYEQYF.

This clone was seen only once. The genes are TRBV19 and TRBJ2-3, with a tentative D call TRBD1 (6 bases). Germline-derived CDR1 and CDR2 are LNHDA and SQIVND (reference sequence). The CDR3 contains 14 residues. Deletions cut 3 bases from V and 5 bases from J, with 12 bases between. CDR3 nucleotide sequence: TGTGCCAGTAGTATTGGGGGCGCATTAGATACGCAGTATTTT. This gives the protein CASSIGGALDTQYF.

The rearrangement uses TRBV10-3 and TRBJ1-2; D remains ambiguous. Germline V CDR1 and CDR2: ENHRY, SYGVKD. V lost 5 bases, J lost 7 bases, and 14 bases lay in between. This CDR3 spans 13 amino acids. In nucleotides, the CDR3 is TGTGCCATCAGTACACAGCGAGAGGGTGGCTACACCTTC. This translates into CAISTQREGGYTF.

This clone is a singleton in its sample. This sequence joins TRBV7-7 and TRBJ2-5, with D uncertain. The CDR3 is 15 amino acids. Germline CDR1 is SSHAT and CDR2 is FNYEAQ (reference sequence). V gave up 2 bases and J gave up 0 bases, with 10 bases separating them. The CDR3 DNA reads TGTGCCAGCAGCTTAACAGCTCAGTACCAAGAGACCCAGTACTTC. It translates to CASSLTAQYQETQYF.

CDR3 amino acids: CASSRKQGGTEAFF. The CDR3 nucleotides are TGTGCCAGCAGCCGAAAACAGGGAGGGACTGAAGCTTTCTTT. The V call is TRBV7-9, the J call TRBJ1-1; perhaps TRBD1 as D (6 bases). Germline V gene data show CDR1 as SEHNR and CDR2 as FQNEAQ (reference sequence). The CDR3 has 14 residues. Trimming shortened V by 5 bases and J by 5 bases, and 15 bases separated the two germline ends.

The V and J genes are TRBV7-8 and TRBJ2-7; a weak D match, TRBD1 (6 bases). Trimming left V 6 bases short and J 4 bases short, with 13 bases between. CDR1 and CDR2 from the germline V gene are SGHVS and FQNEAQ. The CDR3 has 13 residues. CDR3 nucleotides: TGTGCCAGCAGACTGAAGACAGGTTACGAGCAGTACTTC. Amino acids: CASRLKTGYEQYF.

This clone came up once. This chain links TRBV5-6 with TRBJ2-3; TRBD2 agrees at 10 bases. Per germline, CDR1 SGHDT and CDR2 YYEEEE. J lost 4 bases, V lost 4 bases, and 9 bases had no gene match. This CDR3 has 16 residues. CDR3 sequence reads: CASSTDSGGRSDTQYF. CDR3 nucleotides: TGTGCCAGCAGCACAGATAGCGGGGGGAGGTCAGATACGCAGTATTTT.

This chain connects TRBV28 to TRBJ1-6; tentatively, D is TRBD1 (5 bases). The CDR3 has 14 amino acids. Trimming took off 4 bases at V and 9 bases at J, with 13 bases between the two ends. Germline loops: CDR1 MDHEN, CDR2 SYDVKM. CDR3 amino acids: CASSSPGISSPLHF. The DNA of the CDR3 is TGTGCCAGCAGTTCCCCAGGGATAAGTTCACCCCTCCACTTT.

The rearrangement joins TRBV5-1 to TRBJ2-5, with 8 bases that match TRBD2. Looked up from germline, CDR1 is SGHRS and CDR2 is YFSETQ. V lost 3 bases and J lost 5; bases outside the gene matches: 6. There are 14 residues in the CDR3. The CDR3 here is CASSSGLAYETQYF. The CDR3 DNA sequence: TGCGCCAGCAGCTCAGGACTAGCTTACGAGACCCAGTACTTC.

V and J are TRBV5-4 and TRBJ2-2; 11 nucleotides match TRBD2. This CDR3 is 13 amino acids long. Unmatched junction bases numbered 10, after V lost 4 bases and J lost 17 bases. Germline V lookup: CDR1 SGHNT, CDR2 YYREEE (reference sequence). CDR3 DNA sequence: TGTGCCAGCAGCGCAACCACTAGCGGGGGTAGATTTTTT. It is translated as CASSATTSGGRFF.

This CDR3 reads CASSYDMSYGYTF. CDR3 bases: TGCGCCAGCAGCTATGACATGTCATATGGCTACACCTTC. This sequence joins TRBV5-1 and TRBJ1-2; no clear D. V was cut by 3 bases and J by 5 bases, with 11 bases left in between. The CDR3 runs 13 residues. CDR1 is SGHRS, CDR2 YFSETQ, per germline. The full variable domain, rest sourced from reference TRBV5-1 and TRBJ1-2, is KAGVTQTPRYLIKTRGQQVTLSCSPISGHRSVSWYQQTPGQGLQFLFEYFSETQRNKGNFPGRFSGRQFSNSRSEMNVSTLELGDSALYLCASSYDMSYGYTFGSGTRLTVV.

This chain connects TRBV28 to TRBJ1-5; 8 positions match TRBD1. This CDR3 region has 16 residues. The germline V gene has CDR1 MDHEN and CDR2 SYDVKM. J was trimmed by 7 bases and V by 4 bases; bases with no gene match: 12. CDR3 sequence (DNA): TGTGCCAGCAGTTCCCCCTCGCCAGGGGGCGGACAGCCCCAGCATTTT. Translation: CASSSPSPGGGQPQHF.